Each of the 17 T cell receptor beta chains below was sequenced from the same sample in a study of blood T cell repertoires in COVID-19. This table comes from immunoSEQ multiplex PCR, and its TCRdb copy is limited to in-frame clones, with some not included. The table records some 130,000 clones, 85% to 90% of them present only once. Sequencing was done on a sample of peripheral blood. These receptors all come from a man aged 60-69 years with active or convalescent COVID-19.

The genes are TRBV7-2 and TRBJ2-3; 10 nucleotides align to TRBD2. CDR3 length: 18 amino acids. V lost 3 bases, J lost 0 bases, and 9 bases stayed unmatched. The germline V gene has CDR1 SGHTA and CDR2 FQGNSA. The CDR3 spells CASSLVLVTSGSTDTQYF. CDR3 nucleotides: TGTGCCAGCAGCTTGGTGTTAGTGACTAGCGGGAGCACAGATACGCAGTATTTT.

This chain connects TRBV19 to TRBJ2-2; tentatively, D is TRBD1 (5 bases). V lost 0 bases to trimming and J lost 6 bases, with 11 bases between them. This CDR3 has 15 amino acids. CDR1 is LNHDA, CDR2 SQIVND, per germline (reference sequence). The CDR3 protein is CASSIEGPTAGELFF. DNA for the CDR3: TGTGCCAGTAGTATAGAGGGGCCCACGGCCGGGGAGCTGTTTTTT.

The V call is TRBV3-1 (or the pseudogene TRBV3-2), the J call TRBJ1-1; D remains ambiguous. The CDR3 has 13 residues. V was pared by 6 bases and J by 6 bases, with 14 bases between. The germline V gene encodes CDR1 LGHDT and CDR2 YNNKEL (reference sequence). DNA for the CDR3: TGTGCCAGCAGTCATACAGTGACCCCTGAAGCTTTCTTT. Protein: CASSHTVTPEAFF.

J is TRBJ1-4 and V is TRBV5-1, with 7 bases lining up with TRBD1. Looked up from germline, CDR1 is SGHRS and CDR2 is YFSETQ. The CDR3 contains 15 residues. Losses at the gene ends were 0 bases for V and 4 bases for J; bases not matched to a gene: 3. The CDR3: CASSLGDRVNEKLFF. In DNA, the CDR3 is TGCGCCAGCAGCTTGGGGGACAGAGTTAATGAAAAACTGTTTTTT. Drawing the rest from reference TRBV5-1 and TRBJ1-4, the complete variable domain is KAGVTQTPRYLIKTRGQQVTLSCSPISGHRSVSWYQQTPGQGLQFLFEYFSETQRNKGNFPGRFSGRQFSNSRSEMNVSTLELGDSALYLCASSLGDRVNEKLFFGSGTQLSVL.

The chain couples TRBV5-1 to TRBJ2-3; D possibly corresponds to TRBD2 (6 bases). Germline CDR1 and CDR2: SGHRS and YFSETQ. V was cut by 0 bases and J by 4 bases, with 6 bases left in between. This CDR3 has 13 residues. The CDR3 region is CASSLGLADTQYF. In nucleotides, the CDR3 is TGCGCCAGCAGCTTGGGACTAGCAGATACGCAGTATTTT.

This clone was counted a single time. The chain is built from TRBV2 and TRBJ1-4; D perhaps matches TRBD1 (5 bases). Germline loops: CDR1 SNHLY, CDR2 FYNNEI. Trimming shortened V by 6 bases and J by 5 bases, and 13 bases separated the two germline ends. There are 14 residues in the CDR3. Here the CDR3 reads CASSGTDFNEKLFF. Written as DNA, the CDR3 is TGTGCCAGCAGCGGGACTGACTTCAATGAAAAACTGTTTTTT.

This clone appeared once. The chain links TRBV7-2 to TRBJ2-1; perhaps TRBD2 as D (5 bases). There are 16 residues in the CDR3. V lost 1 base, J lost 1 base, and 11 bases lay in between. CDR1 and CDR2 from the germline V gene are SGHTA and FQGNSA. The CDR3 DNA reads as TGTGCCAGCAGCTTAGGGTCAAGCGGTTCCTACAATGAGCAGTTCTTC. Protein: CASSLGSSGSYNEQFF.

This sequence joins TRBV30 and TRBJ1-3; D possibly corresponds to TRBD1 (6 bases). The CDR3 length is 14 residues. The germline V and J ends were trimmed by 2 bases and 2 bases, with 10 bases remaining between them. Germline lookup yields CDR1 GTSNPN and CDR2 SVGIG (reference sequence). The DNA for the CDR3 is TGTGCCTGGAGTCAGGGGTCTCCTGGAAACACCATATATTTT. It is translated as CAWSQGSPGNTIYF.

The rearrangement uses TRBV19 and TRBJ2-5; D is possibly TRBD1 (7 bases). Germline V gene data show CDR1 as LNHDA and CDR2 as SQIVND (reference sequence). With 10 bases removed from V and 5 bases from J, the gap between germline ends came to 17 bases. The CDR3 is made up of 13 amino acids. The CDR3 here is CATRQGGEETQYF. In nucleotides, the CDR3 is TGTGCCACTCGACAGGGCGGGGAGGAGACCCAGTACTTC.

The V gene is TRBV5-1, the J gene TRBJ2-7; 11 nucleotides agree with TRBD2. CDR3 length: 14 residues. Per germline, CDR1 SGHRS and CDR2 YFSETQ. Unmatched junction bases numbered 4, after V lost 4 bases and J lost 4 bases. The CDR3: CASSPSSGRYEQYF. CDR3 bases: TGCGCCAGCAGCCCCTCTAGCGGGAGGTACGAGCAGTACTTC.

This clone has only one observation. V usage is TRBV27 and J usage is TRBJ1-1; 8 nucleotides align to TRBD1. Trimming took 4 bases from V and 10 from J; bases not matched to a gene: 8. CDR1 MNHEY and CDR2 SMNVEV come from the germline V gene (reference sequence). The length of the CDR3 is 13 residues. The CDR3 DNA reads TGTGCCAGCAGTTCGTCGGACAGGGAGGGAGCTTTCTTT. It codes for CASSSSDREGAFF.

The CDR3 sequence: CATSRVNTNYGYTF. The DNA for the CDR3 is TGTGCCACCAGCAGAGTTAACACTAACTATGGCTACACCTTC. The J gene is TRBJ1-2, the V gene TRBV15; D not resolved. CDR3 size: 14 residues. Trimming stripped 1 base from V and 0 bases from J, with 6 bases between. The germline V gene encodes CDR1 LNHNV and CDR2 YYDKDF (reference sequence).

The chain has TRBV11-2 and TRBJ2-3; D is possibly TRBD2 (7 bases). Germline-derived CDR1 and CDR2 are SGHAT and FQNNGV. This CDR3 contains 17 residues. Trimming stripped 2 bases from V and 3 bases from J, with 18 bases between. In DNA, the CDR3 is TGTGCCAGCAGCTTAACGGGGGGCAGGATGACAACAGATACGCAGTATTTT. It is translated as CASSLTGGRMTTDTQYF.

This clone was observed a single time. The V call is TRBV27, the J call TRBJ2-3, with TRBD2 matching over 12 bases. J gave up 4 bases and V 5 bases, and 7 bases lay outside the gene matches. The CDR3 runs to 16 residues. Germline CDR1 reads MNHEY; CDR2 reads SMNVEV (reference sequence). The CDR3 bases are TGTGCCAGCAGTACAAGACTAGCGGGAGAGGCAGATACGCAGTATTTT. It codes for CASSTRLAGEADTQYF.

The CDR3 loop is CASSQRGNTGELFF. CDR3 nucleotides: TGTGCCAGCAGCCAGCGGGGTAACACCGGGGAGCTGTTTTTT. This sequence joins TRBV6-2 or TRBV6-3 and TRBJ2-2, with 7 nucleotides matching TRBD2. The CDR3 totals 14 residues. Germline loops: CDR1 MNHEY, CDR2 SVGEGT. The junction had 3 bases not matched to a gene; V was cut back by 6 bases and J by 2 bases.

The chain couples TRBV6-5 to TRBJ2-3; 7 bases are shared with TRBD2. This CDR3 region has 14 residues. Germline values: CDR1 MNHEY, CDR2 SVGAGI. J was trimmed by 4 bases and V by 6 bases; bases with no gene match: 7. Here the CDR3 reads CASRGRESADTQYF. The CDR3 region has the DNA TGTGCCAGCAGGGGGAGGGAGAGCGCAGATACGCAGTATTTT.

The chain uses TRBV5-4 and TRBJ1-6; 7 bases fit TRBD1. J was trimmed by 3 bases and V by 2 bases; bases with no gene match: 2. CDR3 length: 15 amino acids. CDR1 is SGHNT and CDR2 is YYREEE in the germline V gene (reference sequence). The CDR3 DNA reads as TGTGCCAGCAGCTTAGGACAGGACTATAATTCACCCCTCCACTTT. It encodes CASSLGQDYNSPLHF.